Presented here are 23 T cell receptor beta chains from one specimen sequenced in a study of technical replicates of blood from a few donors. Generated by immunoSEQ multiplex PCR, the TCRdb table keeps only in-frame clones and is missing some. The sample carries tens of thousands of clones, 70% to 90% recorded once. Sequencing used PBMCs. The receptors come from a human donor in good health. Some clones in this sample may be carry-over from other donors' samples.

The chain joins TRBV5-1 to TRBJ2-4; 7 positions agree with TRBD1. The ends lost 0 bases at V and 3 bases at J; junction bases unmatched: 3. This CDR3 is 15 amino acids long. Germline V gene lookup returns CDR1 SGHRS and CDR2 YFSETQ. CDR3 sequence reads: CASSLGQGDKNIQYF. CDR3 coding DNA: TGCGCCAGCAGCTTGGGACAGGGAGACAAAAACATTCAGTACTTC.

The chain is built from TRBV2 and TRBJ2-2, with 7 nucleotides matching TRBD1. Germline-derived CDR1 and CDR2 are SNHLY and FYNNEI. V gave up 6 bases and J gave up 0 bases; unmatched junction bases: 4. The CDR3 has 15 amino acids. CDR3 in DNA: TGTGCCAGCAGGTTAGGGGGCGCGAACACCGGGGAGCTGTTTTTT. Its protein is CASRLGGANTGELFF.

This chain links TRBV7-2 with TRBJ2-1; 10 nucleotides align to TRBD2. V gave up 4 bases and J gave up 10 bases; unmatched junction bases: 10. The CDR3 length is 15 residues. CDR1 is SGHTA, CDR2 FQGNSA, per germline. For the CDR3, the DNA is TGTGCCAGCAGCTGGGGACTAGCGAGGCCCCTCGAGCAGTTCTTC. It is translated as CASSWGLARPLEQFF. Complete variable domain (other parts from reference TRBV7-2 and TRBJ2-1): GAGVSQSPSNKVTEKGKDVELRCDPISGHTALYWYRQSLGQGLEFLIYFQGNSAPDKSGLPSDRFSAERTGGSVSTLTIQRTQQEDSAVYLCASSWGLARPLEQFFGPGTRLTVL.

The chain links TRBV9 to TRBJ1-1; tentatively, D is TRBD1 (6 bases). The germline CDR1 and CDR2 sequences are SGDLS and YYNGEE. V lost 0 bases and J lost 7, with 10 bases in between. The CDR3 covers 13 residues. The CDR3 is CASSVGGGGEAFF. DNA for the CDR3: TGTGCCAGCAGCGTAGGGGGAGGGGGTGAAGCTTTCTTT.

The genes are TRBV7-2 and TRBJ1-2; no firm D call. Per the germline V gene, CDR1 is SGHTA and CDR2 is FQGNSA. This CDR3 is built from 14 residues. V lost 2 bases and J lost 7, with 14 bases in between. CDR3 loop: CASSLPSRKLGYTF. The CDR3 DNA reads TGTGCCAGCAGCTTACCGTCCAGGAAGCTTGGCTACACCTTC.

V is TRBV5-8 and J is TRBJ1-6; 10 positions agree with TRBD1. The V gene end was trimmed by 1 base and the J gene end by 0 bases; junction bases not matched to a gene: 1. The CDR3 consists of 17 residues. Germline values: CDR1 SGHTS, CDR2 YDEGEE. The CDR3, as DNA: TGTGCCAGCAGCTTGCGACAGGGGGCCTCCTATAATTCACCCCTCCACTTT. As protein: CASSLRQGASYNSPLHF.

CDR3 bases: TGTGCCAGCAGCTTCACGAGAAACACCGGGGAGCTGTTTTTT. This sequence encodes CASSFTRNTGELFF. The genes are TRBV7-2 and TRBJ2-2; no reliable D call. The CDR3 loop spans 14 amino acids. From germline, CDR1 is SGHTA and CDR2 FQGNSA. Trimming shortened V by 3 bases and J by 2 bases, and 7 bases separated the two germline ends.

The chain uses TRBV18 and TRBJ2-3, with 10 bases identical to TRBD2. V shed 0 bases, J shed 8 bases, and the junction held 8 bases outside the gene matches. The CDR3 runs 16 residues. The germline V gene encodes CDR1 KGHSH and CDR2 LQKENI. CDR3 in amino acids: CASSPPSSGRVSTQYF. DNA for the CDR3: TGTGCCAGCTCACCACCGTCGAGCGGGAGGGTCAGTACGCAGTATTTT.

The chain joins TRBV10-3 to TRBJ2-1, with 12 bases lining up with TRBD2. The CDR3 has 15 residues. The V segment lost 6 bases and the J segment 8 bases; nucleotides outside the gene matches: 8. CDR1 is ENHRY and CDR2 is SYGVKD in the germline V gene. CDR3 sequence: CAIRPSGGAWDEQFF. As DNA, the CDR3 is TGTGCCATCAGACCTAGCGGGGGGGCCTGGGATGAGCAGTTCTTC.

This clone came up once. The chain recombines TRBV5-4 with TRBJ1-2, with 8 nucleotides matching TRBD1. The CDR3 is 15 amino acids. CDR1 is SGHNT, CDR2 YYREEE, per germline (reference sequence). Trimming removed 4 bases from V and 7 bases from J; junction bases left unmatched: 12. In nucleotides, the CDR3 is TGTGCCAGCAGCCGAAACAGGGGGAATCTCCTTGGCTACACCTTC. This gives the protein CASSRNRGNLLGYTF.

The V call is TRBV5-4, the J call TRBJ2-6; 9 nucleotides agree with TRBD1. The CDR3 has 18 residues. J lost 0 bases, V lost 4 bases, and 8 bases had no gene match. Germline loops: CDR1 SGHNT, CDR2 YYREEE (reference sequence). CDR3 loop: CASSAPGQGSSGANVLTF. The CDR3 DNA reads TGTGCCAGCAGCGCCCCGGGACAGGGTTCCTCTGGGGCCAACGTCCTGACTTTC.

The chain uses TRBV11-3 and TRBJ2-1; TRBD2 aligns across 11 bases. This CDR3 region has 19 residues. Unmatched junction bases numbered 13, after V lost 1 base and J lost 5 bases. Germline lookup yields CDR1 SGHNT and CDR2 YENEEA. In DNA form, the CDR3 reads TGTGCCAGCAGCTTAGGTGGGGTTTGGGGACTAGCGGACAACAATGAGCAGTTCTTC. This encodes CASSLGGVWGLADNNEQFF.

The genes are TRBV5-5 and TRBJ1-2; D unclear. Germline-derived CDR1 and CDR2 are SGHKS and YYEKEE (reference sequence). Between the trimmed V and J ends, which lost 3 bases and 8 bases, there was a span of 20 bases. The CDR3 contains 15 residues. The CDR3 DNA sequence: TGTGCCAGCAGCTCGTCCGGGCCGGGATTAGGAGGCTACACCTTC. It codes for CASSSSGPGLGGYTF.

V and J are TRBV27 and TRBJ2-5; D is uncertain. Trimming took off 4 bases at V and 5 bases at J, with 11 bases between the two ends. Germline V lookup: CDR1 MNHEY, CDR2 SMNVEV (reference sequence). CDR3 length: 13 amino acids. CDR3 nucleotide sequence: TGTGCCAGCAGTTCGTTAGCTGCGGAGACCCAGTACTTC. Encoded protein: CASSSLAAETQYF.

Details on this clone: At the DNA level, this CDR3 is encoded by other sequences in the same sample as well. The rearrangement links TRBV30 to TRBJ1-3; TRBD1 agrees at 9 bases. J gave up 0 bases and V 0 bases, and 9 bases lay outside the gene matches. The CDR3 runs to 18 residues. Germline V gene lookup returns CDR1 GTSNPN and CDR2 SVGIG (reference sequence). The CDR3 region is CAWSVPGTGSISGNTIYF. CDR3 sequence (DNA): TGTGCCTGGAGTGTACCGGGGACAGGGAGCATCTCTGGAAACACCATATATTTT.

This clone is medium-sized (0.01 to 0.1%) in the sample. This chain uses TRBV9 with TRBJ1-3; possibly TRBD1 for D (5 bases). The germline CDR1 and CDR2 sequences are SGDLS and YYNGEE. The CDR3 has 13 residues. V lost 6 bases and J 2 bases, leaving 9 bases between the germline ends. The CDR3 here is CASKAGTGNTIYF. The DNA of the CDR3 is TGTGCCAGCAAAGCAGGGACTGGAAACACCATATATTTT.

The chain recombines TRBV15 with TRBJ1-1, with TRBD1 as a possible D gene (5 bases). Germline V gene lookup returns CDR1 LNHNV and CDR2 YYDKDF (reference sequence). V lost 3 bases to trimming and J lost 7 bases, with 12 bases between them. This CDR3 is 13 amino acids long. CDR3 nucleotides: TGTGCCACCAGCAGGGGGGGAAACGTTGAAGCTTTCTTT. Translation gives CATSRGGNVEAFF.

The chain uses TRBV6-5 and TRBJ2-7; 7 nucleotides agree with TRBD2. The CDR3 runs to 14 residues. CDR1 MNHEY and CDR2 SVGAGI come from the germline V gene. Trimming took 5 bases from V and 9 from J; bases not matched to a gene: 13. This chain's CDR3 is CASSHRDYHRGQYF. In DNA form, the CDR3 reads TGTGCCAGCAGTCACCGGGACTACCACCGGGGGCAGTACTTC.

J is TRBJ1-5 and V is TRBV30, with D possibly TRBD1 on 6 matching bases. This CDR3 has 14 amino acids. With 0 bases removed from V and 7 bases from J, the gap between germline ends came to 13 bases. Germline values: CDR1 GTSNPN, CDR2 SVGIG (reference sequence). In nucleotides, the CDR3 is TGTGCCTGGAGTGTCAGTTGGGGGCGGCAGCCCCAGCATTTT. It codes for CAWSVSWGRQPQHF. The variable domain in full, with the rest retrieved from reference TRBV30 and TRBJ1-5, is SQTIHQWPATLVQPVGSPLSLECTVEGTSNPNLYWYRQAAGRGLQLLFYSVGIGQISSEVPQNLSASRPQDRQFILSSKKLLLSDSGFYLCAWSVSWGRQPQHFGDGTRLSIL.

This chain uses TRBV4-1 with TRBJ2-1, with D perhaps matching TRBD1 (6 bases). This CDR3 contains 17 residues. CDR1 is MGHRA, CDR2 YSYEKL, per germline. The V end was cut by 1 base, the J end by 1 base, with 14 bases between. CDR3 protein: CASSQGTGRQSYNEQFF. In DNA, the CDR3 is TGCGCCAGCAGCCAAGGTACAGGGCGGCAATCCTACAATGAGCAGTTCTTC.

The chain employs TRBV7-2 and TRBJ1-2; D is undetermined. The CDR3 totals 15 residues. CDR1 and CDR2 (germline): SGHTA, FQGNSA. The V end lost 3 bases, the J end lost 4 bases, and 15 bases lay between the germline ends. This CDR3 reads CASSFRDIQVYGYTF. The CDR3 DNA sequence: TGTGCCAGCAGCTTTCGGGATATCCAAGTCTATGGCTACACCTTC.

The DNA of the CDR3 is TGTGCCAGCAGCGTAGGACGGGTAGGAAACACCATATATTTT. This codes for CASSVGRVGNTIYF. The rearrangement joins TRBV9 to TRBJ1-3; D call uncertain. CDR1 is SGDLS and CDR2 is YYNGEE in the germline V gene. This CDR3 has 14 amino acids. V lost 0 bases, J lost 4 bases, and 8 bases lay in between. The variable domain in full, completed from reference TRBV9 and TRBJ1-3, reads DSGVTQTPKHLITATGQRVTLRCSPRSGDLSVYWYQQSLDQGLQFLIQYYNGEERAKGNILERFSAQQFPDLHSELNLSSLELGDSALYFCASSVGRVGNTIYFGEGSWLTVV.

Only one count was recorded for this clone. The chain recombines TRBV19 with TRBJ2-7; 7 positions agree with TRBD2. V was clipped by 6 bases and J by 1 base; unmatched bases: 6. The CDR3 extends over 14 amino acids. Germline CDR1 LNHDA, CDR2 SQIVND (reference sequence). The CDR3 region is CASRRDYSSYEQYF. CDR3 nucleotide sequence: TGTGCCAGTAGAAGGGACTACTCATCCTACGAGCAGTACTTC.